This T cell receptor beta chain originates from a study of shared clonotypes between healthy human individuals. CDR1 KGHSH and CDR2 LQKENI come from the germline V gene. This CDR3 is 15 amino acids long. Trimming cost V 0 bases and J 4 bases, with 12 bases left between them. The repertoire was sequenced with immunoSEQ multiplex PCR; TCRdb's copy has only in-frame clones and lacks some. The table lists roughly 1 million clones, approximately 70% of them singletons. The gene calls are TRBV18 and TRBJ1-1; the D gene is possibly TRBD1 (6 bases). The sequence was obtained from a man aged 18-30 years in good health. Sequencing used memory CD4+ T cells sorted from blood. The sample's subset: CD45RA-negative fraction. CDR3 bases: TGTGCCAGCTCACCACCGTCAGGGGCGGGCACTGAAGCTTTCTTT. Its translation is CASSPPSGAGTEAFF.